This T cell receptor beta chain was captured in a study of T cell responses to AZD1222 COVID-19 vaccine. Points from the study as a whole: Without day 14 samples, only post-peak T cell repertoires were studied. Clonal diversity was possibly underestimated, and the donors were mostly white British, with more females.

Trimming took 6 bases from V and 1 from J, leaving 12 bases between them. CDR3 size: 14 residues. Per germline, CDR1 MNHEY and CDR2 SMNVEV (reference sequence). As for this clone: As yet, its antigen is unknown.

Here immunoSEQ multiplex PCR was the method, and the copy in TCRdb shows in-frame clones only, minus some. The sample records some 47,000 clones, about 87% being singletons. The receptor's source is an adult who received the AZD1222 COVID-19 vaccine. The J gene is TRBJ1-1, the V gene TRBV27; D perhaps matches TRBD1 (5 bases). The sample was peripheral blood, taken 28 days after the second AZD1222 dose. The CDR3 sequence is CASSPGSGNTEAFF. Here the CDR3 DNA reads TGTGCCAGCAGCCCAGGGTCGGGGAACACTGAAGCTTTCTTT.